This T cell receptor (beta chain) was sequenced in a study of cytomegalovirus exposure and HLA in healthy donors. Study conclusions and caveats: Diagnosis of cytomegalovirus status made by the classifier reportedly showed high specificity and sensitivity. Donor immune exposure was known only as CMV serostatus.

This PCR relied on a set of 60 Vbeta primers and 13 Jbeta primers. Sequenced by immunoSEQ multiplex PCR; TCRdb stores in-frame clones only, minus some. This table holds approximately 170,000 clones, 80% found once. Concerning this clone: The antigen is undetermined.

This CDR3 is built from 15 residues. The germline gives CDR1 SEHNR, CDR2 FQNEAQ (reference sequence). Trimming removed 5 bases from V and 2 bases from J; junction bases left unmatched: 5. This sequence was found in a human donor in good health. The chain has TRBV7-9 and TRBJ1-4, with 7 bases that match TRBD1. Specimen: PBMCs. The CDR3 nucleotides read TGTGCCAGCAGCCAGCCCAGGGGGACTAATGAAAAACTGTTTTTT. Its protein is CASSQPRGTNEKLFF.